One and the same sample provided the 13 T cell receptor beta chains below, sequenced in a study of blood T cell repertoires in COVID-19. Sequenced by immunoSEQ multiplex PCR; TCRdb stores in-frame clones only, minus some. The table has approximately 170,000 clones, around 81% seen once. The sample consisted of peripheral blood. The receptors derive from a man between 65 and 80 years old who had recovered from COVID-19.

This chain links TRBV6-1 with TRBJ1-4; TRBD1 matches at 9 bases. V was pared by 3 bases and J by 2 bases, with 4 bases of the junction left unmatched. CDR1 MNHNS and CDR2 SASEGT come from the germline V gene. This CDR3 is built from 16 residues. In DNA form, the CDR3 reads TGTGCCAGCAGTGATCTACAGGGGGCGACTAATGAAAAACTGTTTTTT. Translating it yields CASSDLQGATNEKLFF.

The CDR3 sequence is CASSQEERSGNSQMYYEQYF. In DNA, the CDR3 is TGTGCCAGCAGCCAAGAGGAAAGAAGCGGGAATTCTCAAATGTACTACGAGCAGTACTTC. The V gene is TRBV3-1 (or the pseudogene TRBV3-2), the J gene TRBJ2-7; 7 nucleotides line up with TRBD2. V lost 0 bases and J lost 3; bases outside the gene matches: 20. CDR3 length equals 20 residues. CDR1 is LGHDT and CDR2 is YNNKEL in the germline V gene (reference sequence).

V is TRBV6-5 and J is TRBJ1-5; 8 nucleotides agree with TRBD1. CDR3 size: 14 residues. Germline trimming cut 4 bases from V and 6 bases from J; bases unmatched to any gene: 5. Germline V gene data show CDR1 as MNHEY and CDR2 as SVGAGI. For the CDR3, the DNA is TGTGCCAGCAGTTCAGGACAGGGCGGTCAGCCCCAGCATTTT. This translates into CASSSGQGGQPQHF.

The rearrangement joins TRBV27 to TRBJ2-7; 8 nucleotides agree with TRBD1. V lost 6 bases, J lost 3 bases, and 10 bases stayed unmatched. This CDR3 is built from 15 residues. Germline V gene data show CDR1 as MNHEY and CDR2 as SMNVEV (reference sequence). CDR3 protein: CASSRGGQGLYEQYF. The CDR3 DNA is TGTGCCAGCAGCCGTGGCGGACAGGGACTCTACGAGCAGTACTTC.

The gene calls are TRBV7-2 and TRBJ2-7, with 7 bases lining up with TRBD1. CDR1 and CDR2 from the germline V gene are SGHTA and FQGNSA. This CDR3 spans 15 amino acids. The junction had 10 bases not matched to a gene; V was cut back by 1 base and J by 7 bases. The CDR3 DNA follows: TGTGCCAGCAGCTTAGGAAGGGGGCGTACCCTGGAGCAGTACTTC. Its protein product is CASSLGRGRTLEQYF.

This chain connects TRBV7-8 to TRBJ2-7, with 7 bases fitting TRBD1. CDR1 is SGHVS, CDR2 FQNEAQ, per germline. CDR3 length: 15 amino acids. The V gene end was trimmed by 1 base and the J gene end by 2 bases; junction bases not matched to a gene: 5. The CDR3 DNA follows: TGTGCCAGCAGCTTAGAACAGGGGTCCGCCTACGAGCAGTACTTC. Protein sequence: CASSLEQGSAYEQYF.

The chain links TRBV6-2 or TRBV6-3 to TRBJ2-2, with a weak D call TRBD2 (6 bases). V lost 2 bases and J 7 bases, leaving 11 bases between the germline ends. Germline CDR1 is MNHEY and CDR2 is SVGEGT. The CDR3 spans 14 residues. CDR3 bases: TGTGCCAGCAGTTACAAACGGGAGAACGGGGAGCTGTTTTTT. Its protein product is CASSYKRENGELFF.

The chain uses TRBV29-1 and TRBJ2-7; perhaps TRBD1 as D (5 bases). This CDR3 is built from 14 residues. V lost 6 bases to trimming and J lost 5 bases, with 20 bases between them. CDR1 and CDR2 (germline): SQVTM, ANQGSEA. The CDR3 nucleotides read TGCAGCGTATTCGACGCGATTAGGGGCCACGAGCAGTACTTC. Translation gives CSVFDAIRGHEQYF.

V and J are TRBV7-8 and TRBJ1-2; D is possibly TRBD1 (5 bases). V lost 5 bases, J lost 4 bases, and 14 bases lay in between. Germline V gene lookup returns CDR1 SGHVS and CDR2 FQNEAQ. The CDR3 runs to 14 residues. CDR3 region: CASSPLQVGYGYTF. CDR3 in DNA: TGTGCCAGCAGCCCTCTACAGGTGGGCTATGGCTACACCTTC.

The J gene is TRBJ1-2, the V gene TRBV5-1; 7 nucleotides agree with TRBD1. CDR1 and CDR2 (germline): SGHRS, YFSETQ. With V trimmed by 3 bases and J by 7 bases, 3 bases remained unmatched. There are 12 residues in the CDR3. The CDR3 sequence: CASSSPGGGYTF. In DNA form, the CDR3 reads TGCGCCAGCAGCTCCCCAGGGGGTGGCTACACCTTC.

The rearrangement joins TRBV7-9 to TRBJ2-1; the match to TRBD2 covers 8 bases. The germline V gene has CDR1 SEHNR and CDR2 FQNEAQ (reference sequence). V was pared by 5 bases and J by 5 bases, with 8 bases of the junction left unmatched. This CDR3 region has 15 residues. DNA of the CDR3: TGTGCCAGCAGCCACGGGGGGGCCAGCCACAATGAGCAGTTCTTC. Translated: CASSHGGASHNEQFF.

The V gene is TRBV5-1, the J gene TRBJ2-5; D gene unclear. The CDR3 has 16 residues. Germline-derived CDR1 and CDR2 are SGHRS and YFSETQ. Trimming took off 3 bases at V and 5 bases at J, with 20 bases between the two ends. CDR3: CASSSSWSGRGETQYF. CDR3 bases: TGCGCCAGCAGCTCCTCTTGGAGTGGCCGTGGGGAGACCCAGTACTTC. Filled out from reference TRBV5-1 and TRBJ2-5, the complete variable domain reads KAGVTQTPRYLIKTRGQQVTLSCSPISGHRSVSWYQQTPGQGLQFLFEYFSETQRNKGNFPGRFSGRQFSNSRSEMNVSTLELGDSALYLCASSSSWSGRGETQYFGPGTRLLVL.

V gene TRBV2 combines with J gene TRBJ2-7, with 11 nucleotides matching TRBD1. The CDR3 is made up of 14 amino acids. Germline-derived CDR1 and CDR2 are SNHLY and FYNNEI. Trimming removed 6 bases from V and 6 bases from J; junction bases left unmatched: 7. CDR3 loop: CASRSGTGGIEQYF. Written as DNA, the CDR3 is TGTGCCAGCAGATCCGGGACAGGGGGGATCGAGCAGTACTTC.